This T cell receptor beta chain emerged from a study of OX40 agonist ivuxolimab in advanced cancers. The overall study: It was permissible to have had prior anti-PD-1, anti-PD-L1 or anti-CTLA-4 therapy, and approximately 40% had some. In three patients, partial responses were observed, one with hepatocellular carcinoma and two with cutaneous melanoma.

At baseline, cycle 4 day 1, and cycle 7 day 1, blood was sampled. Study findings and constraints: Blood T cells, both CD4+ and CD8+, expanded clonally by week 6 at 0.1 to 3.0 mg/kg.

TCRdb's table, derived via immunoSEQ multiplex PCR, lists solely in-frame clones and lacks some. The sample lists about 10,000 clones; less than 65% were seen once. In regard to this clone: Its specificity is unknown.

The specimen comprised CD4+ or CD8+ T cells sorted from blood, sampled in a trial of the OX40 agonist ivuxolimab. This TCR was sampled from an adult with an advanced solid tumor such as melanoma, head and neck, liver or kidney cancer.

CDR3 bases: TGTGCCAGCAGTTACTCGATATTAGGAGTTGAGCAGTTCTTC. Protein product: CASSYSILGVEQFF. This chain uses TRBV6-5 with TRBJ2-1; unclear D gene. CDR3 length: 14 amino acids. The germline V gene has CDR1 MNHEY and CDR2 SVGAGI. The V gene lost 0 bases and the J gene lost 9 bases, with 12 bases spanning the gap.